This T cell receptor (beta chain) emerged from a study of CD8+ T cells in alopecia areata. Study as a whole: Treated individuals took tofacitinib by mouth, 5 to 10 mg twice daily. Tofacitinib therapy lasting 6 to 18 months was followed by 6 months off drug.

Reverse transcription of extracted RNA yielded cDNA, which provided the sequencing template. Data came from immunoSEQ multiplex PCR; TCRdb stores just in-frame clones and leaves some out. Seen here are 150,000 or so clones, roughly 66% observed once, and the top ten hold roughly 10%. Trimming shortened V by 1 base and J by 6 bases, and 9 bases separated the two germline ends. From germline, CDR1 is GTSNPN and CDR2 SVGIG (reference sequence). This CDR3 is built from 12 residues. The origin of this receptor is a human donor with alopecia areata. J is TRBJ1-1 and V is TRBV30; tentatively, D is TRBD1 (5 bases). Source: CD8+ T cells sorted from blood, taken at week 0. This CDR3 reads CAWSEGVAEAFF. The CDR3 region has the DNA TGTGCCTGGAGTGAAGGGGTGGCTGAAGCTTTCTTT.